This entry lists 5 T cell receptor beta chains sequenced from one sample in a study of shared clonotypes between healthy human individuals. Generated by immunoSEQ multiplex PCR, the TCRdb table keeps only in-frame clones and is missing some. The sample comprises 550,000 to 700,000 clones, roughly 72% of which are singletons, and more than 1.5% rests with the top ten. What was sequenced was memory CD4+ T cells sorted from blood. Sample subset: CD45RA-negative fraction. The receptors shown here come from a woman in her twenties or thirties in good health.

The gene calls are TRBV30 and TRBJ1-2, with D tentatively TRBD1 (5 bases). The V end was cut by 2 bases, the J end by 7 bases, with 14 bases between. This CDR3 comprises 13 residues. Per the germline V gene, CDR1 is GTSNPN and CDR2 is SVGIG (reference sequence). CDR3 coding DNA: TGTGCCTGGAGTCCCCGGACATCCTTTGGCTACACCTTC. It translates to CAWSPRTSFGYTF.

V is TRBV2 and J is TRBJ1-5; D ambiguous. Trimming left V 6 bases short and J 0 bases short, with 6 bases between. This CDR3 has 13 amino acids. The germline V gene has CDR1 SNHLY and CDR2 FYNNEI. The CDR3 nucleotides read TGTGCCAGCAGGTCGTATAGCAATCAGCCCCAGCATTTT. This encodes CASRSYSNQPQHF.

V gene TRBV11-2 combines with J gene TRBJ1-1; D perhaps matches TRBD1 (5 bases). The germline V and J ends were trimmed by 0 bases and 1 base, with 15 bases remaining between them. Germline CDR1 reads SGHAT; CDR2 reads FQNNGV. This CDR3 has 17 amino acids. CDR3 loop: CASSLDLIAGGNTEAFF. The DNA for the CDR3 is TGTGCCAGCAGCTTAGATCTGATAGCCGGGGGGAACACTGAAGCTTTCTTT.

In its sample, this clone was seen a few times. The V call is TRBV4-1, the J call TRBJ1-4; 9 bases match TRBD1. V dropped 4 bases and J dropped 6; count of bases not matched to a gene: 6. Germline V gives CDR1 MGHRA, CDR2 YSYEKL. This CDR3 is built from 15 residues. This CDR3 reads CASSLPDRGDEKLFF. As DNA, the CDR3 is TGCGCCAGCAGCCTTCCCGACAGGGGGGATGAAAAACTGTTTTTT.

This clone has a single count. Other DNA sequences in the sample encode the same CDR3. The gene calls are TRBV19 and TRBJ1-2; D uncertain. Germline V gene lookup returns CDR1 LNHDA and CDR2 SQIVND (reference sequence). This CDR3 contains 12 residues. The germline V and J ends were trimmed by 5 bases and 2 bases, with 6 bases remaining between them. CDR3 DNA sequence: TGTGCCAGTAGTCCAGCGAACTATGGCTACACCTTC. As protein: CASSPANYGYTF.